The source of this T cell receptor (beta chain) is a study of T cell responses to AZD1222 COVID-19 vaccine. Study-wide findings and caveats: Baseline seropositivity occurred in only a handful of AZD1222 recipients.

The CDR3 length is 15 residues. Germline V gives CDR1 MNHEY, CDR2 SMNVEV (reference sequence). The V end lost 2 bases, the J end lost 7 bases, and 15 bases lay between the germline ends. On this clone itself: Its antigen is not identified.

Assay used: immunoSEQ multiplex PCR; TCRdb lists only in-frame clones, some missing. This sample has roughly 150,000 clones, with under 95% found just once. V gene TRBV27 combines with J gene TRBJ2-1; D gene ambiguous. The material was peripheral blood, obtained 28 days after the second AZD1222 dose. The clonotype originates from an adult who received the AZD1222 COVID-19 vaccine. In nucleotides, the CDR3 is TGTGCCAGCAGTTTAGCCGGCTCGTTTACTAATGAGCAGTTCTTC. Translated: CASSLAGSFTNEQFF.